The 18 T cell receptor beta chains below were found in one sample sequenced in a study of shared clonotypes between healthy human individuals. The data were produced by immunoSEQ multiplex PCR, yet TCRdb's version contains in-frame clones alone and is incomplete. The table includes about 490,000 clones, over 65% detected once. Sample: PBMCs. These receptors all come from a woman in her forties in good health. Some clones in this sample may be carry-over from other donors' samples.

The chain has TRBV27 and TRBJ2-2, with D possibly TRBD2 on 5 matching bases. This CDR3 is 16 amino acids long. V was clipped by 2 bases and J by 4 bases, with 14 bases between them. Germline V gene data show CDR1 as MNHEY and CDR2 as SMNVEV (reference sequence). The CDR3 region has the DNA TGTGCCAGCAGTTTACACTACGGGAACCCCACCGGGGAGCTGTTTTTT. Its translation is CASSLHYGNPTGELFF.

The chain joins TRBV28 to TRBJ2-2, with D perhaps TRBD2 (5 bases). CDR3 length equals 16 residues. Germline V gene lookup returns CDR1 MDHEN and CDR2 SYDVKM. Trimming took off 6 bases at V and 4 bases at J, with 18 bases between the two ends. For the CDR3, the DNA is TGTGCCAGCAGGGCCTCCCTGGGCCGGGGCACCGGGGAGCTGTTTTTT. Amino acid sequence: CASRASLGRGTGELFF.

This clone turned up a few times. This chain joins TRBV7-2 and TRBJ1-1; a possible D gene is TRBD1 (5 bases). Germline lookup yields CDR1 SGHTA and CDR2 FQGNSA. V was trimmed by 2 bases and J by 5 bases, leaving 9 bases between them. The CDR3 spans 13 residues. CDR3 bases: TGTGCCAGCAGCTTAAGGGGAGGAACTGAAGCTTTCTTT. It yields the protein CASSLRGGTEAFF.

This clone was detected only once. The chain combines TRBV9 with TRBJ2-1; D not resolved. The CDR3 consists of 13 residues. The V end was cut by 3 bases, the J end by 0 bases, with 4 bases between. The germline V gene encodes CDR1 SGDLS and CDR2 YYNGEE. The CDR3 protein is CASSDGSYNEQFF. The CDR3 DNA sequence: TGTGCCAGCAGCGATGGCTCCTACAATGAGCAGTTCTTC.

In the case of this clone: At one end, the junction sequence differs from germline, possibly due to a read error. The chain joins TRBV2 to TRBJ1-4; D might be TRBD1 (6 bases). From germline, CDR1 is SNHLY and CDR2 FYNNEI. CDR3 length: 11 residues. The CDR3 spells CASSDQGTRIF. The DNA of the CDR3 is TGTGCCAGCAGTGATCAGGGGACAAGGATTTTT.

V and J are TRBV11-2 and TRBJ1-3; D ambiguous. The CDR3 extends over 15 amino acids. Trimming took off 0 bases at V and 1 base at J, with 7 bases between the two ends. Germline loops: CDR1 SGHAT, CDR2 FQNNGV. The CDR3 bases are TGTGCCAGCAGCTTAGATTGGGGATCTGGAAACACCATATATTTT. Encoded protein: CASSLDWGSGNTIYF.

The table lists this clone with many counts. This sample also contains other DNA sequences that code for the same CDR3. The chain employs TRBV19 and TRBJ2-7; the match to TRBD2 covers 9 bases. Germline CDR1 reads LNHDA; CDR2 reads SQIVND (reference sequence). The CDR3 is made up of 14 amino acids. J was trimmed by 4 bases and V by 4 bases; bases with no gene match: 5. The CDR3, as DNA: TGTGCCAGTAGTACACCGGGACTAGCTTACGAGCAGTACTTC. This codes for CASSTPGLAYEQYF.

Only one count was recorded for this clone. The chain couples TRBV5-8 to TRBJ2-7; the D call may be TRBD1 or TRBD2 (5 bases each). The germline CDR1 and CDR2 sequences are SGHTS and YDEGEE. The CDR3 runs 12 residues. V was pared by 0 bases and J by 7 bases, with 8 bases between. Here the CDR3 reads CASSLGGVEQYF. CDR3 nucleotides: TGTGCCAGCAGCTTGGGAGGGGTTGAGCAGTACTTC.

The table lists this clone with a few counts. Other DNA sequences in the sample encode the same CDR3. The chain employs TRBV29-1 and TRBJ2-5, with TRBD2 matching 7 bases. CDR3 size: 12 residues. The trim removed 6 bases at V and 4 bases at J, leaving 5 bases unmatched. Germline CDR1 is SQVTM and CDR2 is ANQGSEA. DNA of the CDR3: TGCAGCGTCGAGCGGGGTGGAGAGACCCAGTACTTC. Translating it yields CSVERGGETQYF.

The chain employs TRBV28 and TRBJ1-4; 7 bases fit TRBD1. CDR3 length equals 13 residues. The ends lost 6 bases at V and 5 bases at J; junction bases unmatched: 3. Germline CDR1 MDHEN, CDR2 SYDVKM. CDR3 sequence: CASSRDSNEKLFF. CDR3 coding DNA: TGTGCCAGCAGCCGGGACAGCAATGAAAAACTGTTTTTT.

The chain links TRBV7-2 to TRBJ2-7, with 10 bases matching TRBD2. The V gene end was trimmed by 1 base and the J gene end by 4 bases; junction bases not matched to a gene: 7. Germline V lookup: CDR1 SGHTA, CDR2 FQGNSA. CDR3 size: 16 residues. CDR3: CASSLGRLAGVYEQYF. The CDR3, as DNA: TGTGCCAGCAGCTTAGGTCGGCTAGCGGGAGTGTACGAGCAGTACTTC.

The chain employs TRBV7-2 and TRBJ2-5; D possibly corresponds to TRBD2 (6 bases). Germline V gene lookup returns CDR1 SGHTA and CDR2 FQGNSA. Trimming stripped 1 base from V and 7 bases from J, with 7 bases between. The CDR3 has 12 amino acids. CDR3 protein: CASSLVRGTQYF. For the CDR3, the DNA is TGTGCCAGCAGCTTAGTGCGGGGGACCCAGTACTTC.

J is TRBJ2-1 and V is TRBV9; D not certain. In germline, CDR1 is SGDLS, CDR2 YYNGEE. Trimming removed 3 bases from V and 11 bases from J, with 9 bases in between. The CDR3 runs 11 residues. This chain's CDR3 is CASSETDKQFF. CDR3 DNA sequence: TGTGCCAGCAGCGAGACGGATAAGCAGTTCTTC.

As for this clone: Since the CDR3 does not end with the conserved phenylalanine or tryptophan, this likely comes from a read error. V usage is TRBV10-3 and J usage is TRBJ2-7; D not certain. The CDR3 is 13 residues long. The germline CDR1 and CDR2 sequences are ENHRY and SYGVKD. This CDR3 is CATSDEQDGEQYL. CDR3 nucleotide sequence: TGTGCCACCAGTGATGAGCAGGACGGCGAGCAGTACCTC.

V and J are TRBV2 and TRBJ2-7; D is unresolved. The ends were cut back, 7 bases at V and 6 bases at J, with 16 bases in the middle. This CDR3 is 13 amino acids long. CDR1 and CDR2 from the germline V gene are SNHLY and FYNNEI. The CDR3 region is CASTQEAFCEQYF. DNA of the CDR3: TGTGCCAGCACTCAAGAGGCCTTCTGCGAGCAGTACTTC.

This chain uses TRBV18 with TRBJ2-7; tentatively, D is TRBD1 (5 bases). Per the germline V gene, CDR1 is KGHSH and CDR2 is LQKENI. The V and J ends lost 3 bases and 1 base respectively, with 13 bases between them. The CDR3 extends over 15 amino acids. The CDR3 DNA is TGTGCCAGCTCACCGTTACCAGGGATTTCCTACGAGCAGTACTTC. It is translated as CASSPLPGISYEQYF.

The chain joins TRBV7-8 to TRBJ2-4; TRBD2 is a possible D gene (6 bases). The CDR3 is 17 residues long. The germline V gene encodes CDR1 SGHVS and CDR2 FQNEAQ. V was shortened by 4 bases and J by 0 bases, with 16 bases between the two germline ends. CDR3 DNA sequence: TGTGCCAGCAGCTCGGCCCCGCGGGGACTAGCCAAAAACATTCAGTACTTC. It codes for CASSSAPRGLAKNIQYF.

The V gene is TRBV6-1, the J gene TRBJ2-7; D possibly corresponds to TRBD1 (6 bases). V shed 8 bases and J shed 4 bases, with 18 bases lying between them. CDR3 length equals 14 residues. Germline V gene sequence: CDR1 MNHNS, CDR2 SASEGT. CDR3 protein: CASGPGAEGYEQYF. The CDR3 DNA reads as TGTGCCAGCGGCCCAGGGGCTGAGGGTTACGAGCAGTACTTC.